Below, 28 T cell receptor beta chains from the same sample are listed, as sequenced in a study of CD8 T cells in acute hepatitis C reinfection. The assay was immunoSEQ multiplex PCR, and TCRdb's table has in-frame clones only and misses some. The sample holds 35,000 to 40,000 clones, approximately 87% seen once. Time point indicated: naive CD8 control sorted from an acute-time-point sample. The sequencing sample was made of naive CD8+ T cells from PBMCs. The receptors were gathered from a man aged 30 to 45 with chronic hepatitis C.

This rearrangement joins TRBV29-1 to TRBJ2-7; D is unresolved. Trimming took off 6 bases at V and 0 bases at J, with 12 bases between the two ends. The V gene's germline CDR1 is SQVTM and CDR2 ANQGSEA. The CDR3 contains 13 residues. The DNA of the CDR3 is TGCAGCGTGACGGCCACCAGCTCCTACGAGCAGTACTTC. It yields the protein CSVTATSSYEQYF.

The genes are TRBV27 and TRBJ2-7, with D tentatively TRBD1 (5 bases). Germline V gene lookup returns CDR1 MNHEY and CDR2 SMNVEV (reference sequence). This CDR3 spans 13 amino acids. V lost 6 bases and J lost 2, with 11 bases in between. For the CDR3, the DNA is TGTGCCAGCAGGTCCCGACAGACCTACGAGCAGTACTTC. This sequence encodes CASRSRQTYEQYF.

The chain has TRBV19 and TRBJ2-7, with 9 bases aligning to TRBD2. Germline V lookup: CDR1 LNHDA, CDR2 SQIVND (reference sequence). The CDR3 consists of 14 residues. The trim removed 3 bases at V and 0 bases at J, leaving 0 bases unmatched. CDR3 residues: CASSISGSSYEQYF. CDR3 in DNA: TGTGCCAGTAGTATTAGCGGGAGCTCCTACGAGCAGTACTTC.

The chain carries TRBV5-5 and TRBJ2-7; D call uncertain. In germline, CDR1 is SGHKS, CDR2 YYEKEE (reference sequence). Deletions cut 1 base from V and 5 bases from J, with 13 bases between. This CDR3 spans 14 amino acids. The CDR3 nucleotides are TGTGCCAGCAGCTTGTCTGTAGGGTTCAACGAGCAGTACTTC. This gives the protein CASSLSVGFNEQYF.

The DNA for the CDR3 is TGTGCCATCAGTGTCTCCGGGGGCACTGAAGCTTTCTTT. Its translation is CAISVSGGTEAFF. The chain links TRBV10-3 to TRBJ1-1; a possible D gene is TRBD1 (5 bases). V was clipped by 4 bases and J by 4 bases, with 10 bases between them. Germline loops: CDR1 ENHRY, CDR2 SYGVKD. This CDR3 is built from 13 residues.

The rearrangement links TRBV11-2 to TRBJ2-1; 7 bases line up with TRBD2. Trimming at V came to 1 base and at J to 12 bases, leaving 6 bases not matched to a gene. This CDR3 contains 13 residues. The germline V gene encodes CDR1 SGHAT and CDR2 FQNNGV. CDR3 region: CASSLGGGSVQFF. CDR3 coding DNA: TGTGCCAGCAGCTTAGGGGGCGGGAGTGTGCAGTTCTTC. Full variable domain (outside the CDR3, taken from reference TRBV11-2 and TRBJ2-1): EAGVAQSPRYKIIEKRQSVAFWCNPISGHATLYWYQQILGQGPKLLIQFQNNGVVDDSQLPKDRFSAERLKGVDSTLKIQPAKLEDSAVYLCASSLGGGSVQFFGPGTRLTVL.

The chain joins TRBV6-5 to TRBJ2-2; TRBD1 matches 8 bases. The trim removed 2 bases at V and 7 bases at J, leaving 6 bases unmatched. There are 15 residues in the CDR3. CDR1 and CDR2 (germline): MNHEY, SVGAGI. The CDR3 sequence: CASSYGQGIVGELFF. CDR3 DNA: TGTGCCAGCAGTTACGGACAGGGTATAGTCGGGGAGCTGTTTTTT.

The chain uses TRBV7-9 and TRBJ2-3; D is uncertain. Trimming took 5 bases from V and 1 from J, leaving 13 bases between them. CDR1 SEHNR and CDR2 FQNEAQ come from the germline V gene (reference sequence). This CDR3 comprises 15 residues. The CDR3 spells CASSLVVRGTDTQYF. The CDR3 bases are TGTGCCAGCAGCCTGGTAGTAAGGGGCACAGATACGCAGTATTTT.

The V and J genes are TRBV4-1 and TRBJ2-7; 10 nucleotides match TRBD1. Germline trimming cut 8 bases from V and 3 bases from J; bases unmatched to any gene: 10. Germline V gene lookup returns CDR1 MGHRA and CDR2 YSYEKL. This CDR3 contains 15 residues. The CDR3 sequence: CASASGTGAYYEQYF. In nucleotides, the CDR3 is TGCGCCAGCGCCTCCGGGACAGGGGCATACTACGAGCAGTACTTC.

The V call is TRBV4-1, the J call TRBJ1-2; 11 nucleotides agree with TRBD1. CDR1 and CDR2 from the germline V gene are MGHRA and YSYEKL. The J segment lost 4 bases and the V segment lost 0 bases, leaving 1 base of the junction unmatched. The CDR3 has 15 residues. CDR3 sequence reads: CASSQEDRGLYGYTF. Here the CDR3 DNA reads TGCGCCAGCAGCCAAGAGGACAGGGGGCTCTATGGCTACACCTTC.

The chain employs TRBV7-9 and TRBJ1-3; 8 bases match TRBD1. The CDR3 length is 15 residues. The J segment lost 3 bases and the V segment lost 1 base, leaving 2 bases of the junction unmatched. The germline gives CDR1 SEHNR, CDR2 FQNEAQ (reference sequence). This CDR3 is CASSLGTGLGNTIYF. The CDR3 region has the DNA TGTGCCAGCAGCTTAGGGACAGGGCTTGGAAACACCATATATTTT.

The chain couples TRBV7-8 to TRBJ1-1, with 7 bases matching TRBD1. This CDR3 region has 17 residues. Germline lookup yields CDR1 SGHVS and CDR2 FQNEAQ. Trimming at V came to 5 bases and at J to 4 bases, leaving 16 bases not matched to a gene. The chain's CDR3 is CASSLTRLPTGATEAFF. Written as DNA, the CDR3 is TGTGCCAGCAGCCTCACCCGGCTTCCTACAGGGGCCACTGAAGCTTTCTTT.

The chain uses TRBV18 and TRBJ1-1; D not certain. V was shortened by 2 bases and J by 6 bases, with 7 bases between the two germline ends. The length of the CDR3 is 12 residues. Per the germline V gene, CDR1 is KGHSH and CDR2 is LQKENI. The CDR3 spells CASSPNSPEAFF. For the CDR3, the DNA is TGTGCCAGCTCACCAAACAGCCCTGAAGCTTTCTTT.

The chain carries TRBV2 and TRBJ1-4; 8 bases align to TRBD1. The CDR3 spans 16 residues. The germline V gene encodes CDR1 SNHLY and CDR2 FYNNEI. V was clipped by 5 bases and J by 2 bases; unmatched bases: 7. CDR3 region: CASSTQGATTNEKLFF. The DNA of the CDR3 is TGTGCCAGCAGTACCCAGGGGGCAACGACTAATGAAAAACTGTTTTTT.

V gene TRBV13 combines with J gene TRBJ2-5; no definite D call. The CDR3 extends over 15 amino acids. Per the germline V gene, CDR1 is PRHDT and CDR2 is FYEKMQ (reference sequence). The V end lost 2 bases, the J end lost 1 base, and 11 bases lay between the germline ends. The CDR3 nucleotides are TGTGCCAGCAGCTTATTGTCCCCGGCCCAAGAGACCCAGTACTTC. It encodes CASSLLSPAQETQYF.

This clone was seen only a few times. This sequence joins TRBV19 and TRBJ1-6; D may be TRBD1 (5 bases). Germline V lookup: CDR1 LNHDA, CDR2 SQIVND (reference sequence). Trimming shortened V by 11 bases and J by 7 bases, and 21 bases separated the two germline ends. The CDR3 runs 15 residues. CDR3 sequence (DNA): TGTGCCTGTTCCCCTGGGGCAGGCAGGAATTCACCCCTCCACTTT. It specifies CACSPGAGRNSPLHF.

V and J are TRBV27 and TRBJ1-1; maybe TRBD1 (5 bases). Trimming removed 5 bases at V and 10 bases at J, with 20 bases between. CDR1 and CDR2 from the germline V gene are MNHEY and SMNVEV (reference sequence). CDR3 size: 14 residues. The CDR3 spells CASSPTGLPSGAFF. The CDR3 DNA is TGTGCCAGCAGTCCTACGGGACTCCCCAGCGGAGCTTTCTTT.

The chain carries TRBV5-1 and TRBJ1-1; 9 bases fit TRBD1. The CDR3 contains 14 residues. J gave up 3 bases and V 4 bases, and 4 bases lay outside the gene matches. Germline V CDR1 and CDR2: SGHRS, YFSETQ. CDR3 nucleotides: TGCGCCAGCAGCCGGGACAGGGATCACACTGAAGCTTTCTTT. Translation: CASSRDRDHTEAFF.

V gene TRBV4-1 combines with J gene TRBJ1-2; D is perhaps TRBD1 (5 bases). The CDR3 has 13 residues. Trimming pared 4 bases from V and 8 bases from J, leaving 14 bases between. Germline assignment: CDR1 MGHRA and CDR2 YSYEKL. The DNA of the CDR3 is TGCGCCAGCAGCCCCTCAGGGCTTGGGGGCTACACCTTC. It encodes CASSPSGLGGYTF.

The rearrangement uses TRBV11-2 and TRBJ2-5; 10 positions agree with TRBD1. Germline V gene lookup returns CDR1 SGHAT and CDR2 FQNNGV. This CDR3 has 17 residues. The trim removed 3 bases at V and 2 bases at J, leaving 9 bases unmatched. Here the CDR3 DNA reads TGTGCCAGCAGCTTTCAAAAGGGACAGGGGAATCAAGAGACCCAGTACTTC. It translates to CASSFQKGQGNQETQYF. Filled out from reference TRBV11-2 and TRBJ2-5, the complete variable domain reads EAGVAQSPRYKIIEKRQSVAFWCNPISGHATLYWYQQILGQGPKLLIQFQNNGVVDDSQLPKDRFSAERLKGVDSTLKIQPAKLEDSAVYLCASSFQKGQGNQETQYFGPGTRLLVL.

The chain links TRBV5-1 to TRBJ2-2; D might be TRBD2 (7 bases). The germline V gene encodes CDR1 SGHRS and CDR2 YFSETQ. Trimming pared 9 bases from V and 6 bases from J, leaving 18 bases between. CDR3 size: 14 residues. The CDR3 is CATRPGGGSGELFF. For the CDR3, the DNA is TGCGCCACCCGCCCTGGGGGGGGCTCCGGGGAGCTGTTTTTT.

The chain carries TRBV4-3 and TRBJ1-4; the D is unclear. Germline-derived CDR1 and CDR2 are LGHNA and YSLEER. V dropped 1 base and J dropped 4 bases, with 7 bases sitting between them. There are 14 residues in the CDR3. For the CDR3, the DNA is TGCGCCAGCAGCCAAGCTGTGGGTAATGAAAAACTGTTTTTT. Translation gives CASSQAVGNEKLFF.

The chain couples TRBV7-9 to TRBJ2-2; D is ambiguous. Germline V lookup: CDR1 SEHNR, CDR2 FQNEAQ (reference sequence). The CDR3 loop spans 15 amino acids. The V end lost 3 bases, the J end lost 0 bases, and 8 bases lay between the germline ends. The CDR3 DNA is TGTGCCAGCAGCTTGACTCAGGCGAACACCGGGGAGCTGTTTTTT. Residues: CASSLTQANTGELFF.

The chain is built from TRBV28 and TRBJ2-7; D tentatively fits TRBD1 or TRBD2 (6 bases each). V was shortened by 4 bases and J by 3 bases, with 16 bases between the two germline ends. Germline V gives CDR1 MDHEN, CDR2 SYDVKM. CDR3 length: 15 amino acids. The CDR3 loop reads CASSSPGGGVYEQYF. CDR3 coding DNA: TGTGCCAGCAGTTCGCCCGGGGGCGGCGTCTACGAGCAGTACTTC.

This chain joins TRBV6-5 and TRBJ2-1, with D perhaps TRBD1 (6 bases). Germline CDR1 is MNHEY and CDR2 is SVGAGI. V was pared by 0 bases and J by 9 bases, with 9 bases between. The CDR3 consists of 13 residues. The chain's CDR3 is CASSYSGATEQFF. The CDR3 nucleotides are TGTGCCAGCAGTTACTCGGGGGCAACTGAGCAGTTCTTC.

The chain recombines TRBV27 with TRBJ2-1, with D tentatively TRBD2 (6 bases). The germline V and J ends were trimmed by 0 bases and 2 bases, with 11 bases remaining between them. This CDR3 has 16 amino acids. Germline V gene sequence: CDR1 MNHEY, CDR2 SMNVEV (reference sequence). CDR3 in amino acids: CASSLSRGKTYNEQFF. CDR3 DNA: TGTGCCAGCAGTTTATCGCGGGGCAAGACCTACAATGAGCAGTTCTTC.

This rearrangement joins TRBV2 to TRBJ2-1, with TRBD1 as a possible D gene (5 bases). The germline CDR1 and CDR2 sequences are SNHLY and FYNNEI. The CDR3 is made up of 14 amino acids. Trimming shortened V by 7 bases and J by 0 bases, and 10 bases separated the two germline ends. As DNA, the CDR3 is TGTGCCAGCACCGAAGACAGCTCCTACAATGAGCAGTTCTTC. Its translation: CASTEDSSYNEQFF.

This clone was picked up a small number of times. The chain couples TRBV7-6 to TRBJ2-1; no definite D call. Between the trimmed V and J ends, which lost 1 base and 9 bases, there was a span of 13 bases. From germline, CDR1 is SGHVS and CDR2 FNYEAQ. The CDR3 extends over 14 amino acids. The CDR3 here is CASSLENSSPEQFF. The CDR3 DNA follows: TGTGCCAGCAGCTTAGAGAATAGCTCCCCTGAGCAGTTCTTC.